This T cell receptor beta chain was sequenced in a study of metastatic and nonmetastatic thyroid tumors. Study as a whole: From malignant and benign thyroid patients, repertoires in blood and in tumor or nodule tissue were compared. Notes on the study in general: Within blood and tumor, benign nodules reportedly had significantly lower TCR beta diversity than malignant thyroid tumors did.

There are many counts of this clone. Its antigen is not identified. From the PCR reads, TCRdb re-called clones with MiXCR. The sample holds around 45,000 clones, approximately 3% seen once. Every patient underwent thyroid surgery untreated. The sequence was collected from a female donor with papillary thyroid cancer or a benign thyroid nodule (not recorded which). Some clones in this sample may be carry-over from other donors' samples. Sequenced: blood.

In DNA form, the CDR3 reads TGTGCCAGCAGCCGCCTAGGACAGGGGAACTATGGCTACACCTTC. Translation: CASSRLGQGNYGYTF. The chain combines TRBV3-1 with TRBJ1-2; TRBD1 matches 9 bases. V lost 4 bases to trimming and J lost 2 bases; unmatched junction nucleotides: 5. The germline V gene has CDR1 LGHDT and CDR2 YNNKEL (reference sequence). The length of the CDR3 is 15 residues.